Below are 31 T cell receptor beta chains sequenced from a single sample in a study of shared clonotypes between healthy human individuals. The table came from immunoSEQ multiplex PCR; TCRdb's copy has only in-frame clones and leaves some out. The repertoire holds approximately 1,000,000 clones, about four fifths seen once, with 0.5% to 0.6% in the top ten. The sample taken for sequencing was memory CD4+ T cells from PBMCs. Subset noted: CD45RA-negative fraction. The receptors derive from a man younger than 35 in good health. Some clones in this sample may be carry-over from other donors' samples.

This clone has a single count. The CDR3 coding sequence is TGTGCCAGCAGCTCGAGGGGGGCGAATCAGCCCCAGCATTTT. This codes for CASSSRGANQPQHF. The chain couples TRBV7-2 to TRBJ1-5; D might be TRBD1 (6 bases). The CDR3 runs to 14 residues. V lost 4 bases and J 4 bases, leaving 11 bases between the germline ends. Germline assignment: CDR1 SGHTA and CDR2 FQGNSA.

This clone has just one count. This chain joins TRBV28 and TRBJ1-1; tentatively, D is TRBD1 (5 bases). This CDR3 is 16 amino acids long. V was pared by 6 bases and J by 1 base, with 18 bases between. Germline CDR1 reads MDHEN; CDR2 reads SYDVKM. The CDR3 region has the DNA TGTGCCAGCAGCCCCGGGGGGGTCGCTGGGAACACTGAAGCTTTCTTT. It translates to CASSPGGVAGNTEAFF.

The chain couples TRBV4-3 to TRBJ2-4; D is tentatively TRBD1 or TRBD2 (5 bases each). Germline assignment: CDR1 LGHNA and CDR2 YSLEER. The V end lost 0 bases, the J end lost 9 bases, and 12 bases lay between the germline ends. There are 14 residues in the CDR3. The chain's CDR3 is CASSQDRPRGIQYF. The CDR3 nucleotides read TGCGCCAGCAGCCAAGACAGGCCGAGGGGCATTCAGTACTTC.

The rearrangement joins TRBV19 to TRBJ1-1; 7 bases are shared with TRBD1. This CDR3 has 14 amino acids. Germline V gene data show CDR1 as LNHDA and CDR2 as SQIVND (reference sequence). Germline trimming cut 5 bases from V and 2 bases from J; bases unmatched to any gene: 5. DNA of the CDR3: TGTGCCAGTAGTGTGGGGACAGCTAACACTGAAGCTTTCTTT. This sequence encodes CASSVGTANTEAFF. The variable domain in full, with the rest retrieved from reference TRBV19 and TRBJ1-1, is DGGITQSPKYLFRKEGQNVTLSCEQNLNHDAMYWYRQDPGQGLRLIYYSQIVNDFQKGDIAEGYSVSREKKESFPLTVTSAQKNPTAFYLCASSVGTANTEAFFGQGTRLTVV.

The chain has TRBV6-6 and TRBJ1-4; possibly TRBD1 for D (5 bases). CDR1 and CDR2 from the germline V gene are MNHNY and SVGAGI (reference sequence). V was cut by 1 base and J by 5 bases, with 14 bases left in between. CDR3 length: 16 amino acids. CDR3 amino acids: CASSYYGTELNEKLFF. The CDR3 DNA is TGTGCCAGCAGTTACTATGGGACGGAGTTAAATGAAAAACTGTTTTTT.

This clone was detected only once. Other DNA sequences of this sample code for an identical CDR3. The gene calls are TRBV4-3 and TRBJ2-2; the D is unclear. Trimming took off 1 base at V and 5 bases at J, with 8 bases between the two ends. CDR1 and CDR2 (germline): LGHNA, YSLEER. The CDR3 runs to 14 residues. The CDR3 bases are TGCGCCAGCAGCCAAGTGGGTGGAACCGGGGAGCTGTTTTTT. This gives the protein CASSQVGGTGELFF.

J is TRBJ2-2 and V is TRBV7-3, with D unclear. The CDR3 is 13 amino acids. Trimming removed 3 bases at V and 8 bases at J, with 10 bases between. Germline loops: CDR1 SGHTA, CDR2 FQGTGA. CDR3: CASSFISAGELFF. As DNA, the CDR3 is TGTGCCAGCAGCTTTATCAGTGCAGGGGAGCTGTTTTTT. The full variable domain, with the rest looked up from reference TRBV7-3 and TRBJ2-2, is GAGVSQTPSNKVTEKGKYVELRCDPISGHTALYWYRQSLGQGPEFLIYFQGTGAADDSGLPNDRFFAVRPEGSVSTLKIQRTERGDSAVYLCASSFISAGELFFGEGSRLTVL.

The rearrangement links TRBV14 to TRBJ2-1; 12 bases fit TRBD2. V lost 1 base to trimming and J lost 3 bases; unmatched junction nucleotides: 4. The CDR3 is 17 residues long. Germline CDR1 reads SGHDN; CDR2 reads FVKESK. The chain's CDR3 is CASSQVGLAGFYNEQFF. CDR3 nucleotides: TGTGCCAGCAGCCAAGTCGGACTAGCGGGATTCTACAATGAGCAGTTCTTC.

V gene TRBV5-4 combines with J gene TRBJ2-7; no reliable D call. Germline V CDR1 and CDR2: SGHNT, YYREEE (reference sequence). The CDR3 length is 14 residues. Trimming took 1 base from V and 7 from J, leaving 15 bases between them. The CDR3 protein is CASSLIAPGGEQYF. The CDR3 DNA follows: TGTGCCAGCAGCTTGATAGCACCCGGTGGGGAGCAGTACTTC.

The V gene is TRBV5-1, the J gene TRBJ1-2, with 7 bases identical to TRBD1. Germline CDR1 and CDR2: SGHRS and YFSETQ. Losses at the gene ends were 2 bases for V and 5 bases for J; bases not matched to a gene: 6. This CDR3 is 14 amino acids long. The CDR3 DNA follows: TGCGCCAGCAGCTTAGGACAGGCATGGTATGGCTACACCTTC. This translates into CASSLGQAWYGYTF.

The chain couples TRBV30 to TRBJ1-5; D possibly corresponds to TRBD1 (5 bases). Trimming took off 2 bases at V and 0 bases at J, with 14 bases between the two ends. Germline-derived CDR1 and CDR2 are GTSNPN and SVGIG (reference sequence). The CDR3 loop spans 16 amino acids. The CDR3 bases are TGTGCCTGGAGTAATGGGGCAGAAGCTAGCAATCAGCCCCAGCATTTT. Translating it yields CAWSNGAEASNQPQHF.

On this clone: Within the sample, other DNA sequences also encode this same CDR3. The genes are TRBV5-1 and TRBJ2-3, with D unresolved. Trimming took 0 bases from V and 2 from J, leaving 7 bases between them. The CDR3 length is 14 residues. Germline CDR1 SGHRS, CDR2 YFSETQ. CDR3: CASSLAANTDTQYF. CDR3 nucleotides: TGCGCCAGCAGCTTGGCCGCTAACACAGATACGCAGTATTTT.

The V gene is TRBV30, the J gene TRBJ2-7; D possibly corresponds to TRBD1 (6 bases). Germline CDR1 is GTSNPN and CDR2 is SVGIG (reference sequence). The V gene lost 0 bases and the J gene lost 0 bases, with 18 bases spanning the gap. The CDR3 runs 17 residues. The CDR3 bases are TGTGCCTGGAGTGTACGGGGTGGGGGCCCCTTCTCCTACGAGCAGTACTTC. Translation: CAWSVRGGGPFSYEQYF.

The V call is TRBV5-1, the J call TRBJ2-3; 7 bases fit TRBD2. Trimming at V came to 4 bases and at J to 5 bases, leaving 10 bases not matched to a gene. Germline V CDR1 and CDR2: SGHRS, YFSETQ. The CDR3 has 15 amino acids. The CDR3 DNA reads TGCGCCAGCAGCCCGGGACTAACAGACGAAGATACGCAGTATTTT. Translation gives CASSPGLTDEDTQYF.

J is TRBJ2-7 and V is TRBV5-1; 13 positions agree with TRBD2. Germline trimming cut 7 bases from V and 0 bases from J; bases unmatched to any gene: 13. Germline values: CDR1 SGHRS, CDR2 YFSETQ. CDR3 length equals 18 residues. Here the CDR3 DNA reads TGCGCCAGCTCCCCCGGGACTAGCGGGACCTTGAGCTCCTACGAGCAGTACTTC. As protein: CASSPGTSGTLSSYEQYF. Drawing the rest from reference TRBV5-1 and TRBJ2-7, the complete variable domain is KAGVTQTPRYLIKTRGQQVTLSCSPISGHRSVSWYQQTPGQGLQFLFEYFSETQRNKGNFPGRFSGRQFSNSRSEMNVSTLELGDSALYLCASSPGTSGTLSSYEQYFGPGTRLTVT.

The V and J genes are TRBV29-1 and TRBJ2-7; D is perhaps TRBD1 or TRBD2 (6 bases each). This CDR3 is 13 amino acids long. The V end was cut by 6 bases, the J end by 3 bases, with 15 bases between. The germline CDR1 and CDR2 sequences are SQVTM and ANQGSEA. For the CDR3, the DNA is TGCAGCGTGAGGGGGGTTTTGGGCTACGAGCAGTACTTC. Its translation is CSVRGVLGYEQYF.

V and J are TRBV4-3 and TRBJ1-4; D gene ambiguous. The V end lost 0 bases, the J end lost 3 bases, and 17 bases lay between the germline ends. The CDR3 is 18 amino acids. Germline V gene data show CDR1 as LGHNA and CDR2 as YSLEER. CDR3 in amino acids: CASSQELAGRPPNEKLFF. The CDR3 nucleotides are TGCGCCAGCAGCCAAGAATTAGCCGGACGCCCACCTAATGAAAAACTGTTTTTT.

The chain recombines TRBV4-2 with TRBJ2-7; D is possibly TRBD2 (5 bases). The V and J ends lost 1 base and 3 bases respectively, with 22 bases between them. This CDR3 contains 18 residues. Germline V gene sequence: CDR1 LGHNA, CDR2 YNFKEQ. The CDR3: CASSQGAPGERLFYEQYF. The CDR3 region has the DNA TGTGCCAGCAGCCAAGGGGCCCCCGGGGAGCGCCTATTCTACGAGCAGTACTTC.

The gene calls are TRBV11-1 and TRBJ2-2, with 11 positions matching TRBD2. Per germline, CDR1 SGHAT and CDR2 FQDESV (reference sequence). The trim removed 5 bases at V and 6 bases at J, leaving 8 bases unmatched. The CDR3 has 16 residues. The CDR3 DNA reads TGTGCCAGCAGCACTACTAGCGGGAGAAGGGCCGGGGAGCTGTTTTTT. Translation: CASSTTSGRRAGELFF.

This chain links TRBV7-2 with TRBJ2-3, with D tentatively TRBD1 (5 bases). Looked up from germline, CDR1 is SGHTA and CDR2 is FQGNSA. V was cut by 2 bases and J by 4 bases, with 13 bases left in between. CDR3 length: 15 residues. For the CDR3, the DNA is TGTGCCAGCAGCTTACTGACAGCCTCGTCAGATACGCAGTATTTT. This translates into CASSLLTASSDTQYF.

The chain joins TRBV28 to TRBJ2-2; 8 bases line up with TRBD2. This CDR3 is 16 amino acids long. Germline V lookup: CDR1 MDHEN, CDR2 SYDVKM. The trim removed 3 bases at V and 3 bases at J, leaving 6 bases unmatched. The CDR3 here is CASSLYGRAYTGELFF. The CDR3 coding sequence is TGTGCCAGCAGTTTGTACGGGAGGGCGTACACCGGGGAGCTGTTTTTT.

The chain joins TRBV7-9 to TRBJ1-1; D uncertain. Germline-derived CDR1 and CDR2 are SEHNR and FQNEAQ (reference sequence). With 1 base removed from V and 10 bases from J, the gap between germline ends came to 10 bases. The CDR3 is 12 residues long. DNA of the CDR3: TGTGCCAGCAGCTTAGGAGGCATAGTAGCTTTCTTT. It is translated as CASSLGGIVAFF.

This clone was seen only once. This sequence joins TRBV19 and TRBJ1-2; D unresolved. The CDR3 covers 14 residues. Germline loops: CDR1 LNHDA, CDR2 SQIVND (reference sequence). V was shortened by 2 bases and J by 1 base, with 8 bases between the two germline ends. CDR3 region: CASSIQLNNYGYTF. For the CDR3, the DNA is TGTGCCAGTAGTATACAACTCAATAACTATGGCTACACCTTC.

With respect to this clone: Additional DNA sequences in this sample encode the identical CDR3. J is TRBJ1-1 and V is TRBV7-8; unclear D gene. The CDR3 spans 12 residues. CDR1 and CDR2 (germline): SGHVS, FQNEAQ. With 5 bases removed from V and 0 bases from J, the gap between germline ends came to 4 bases. The CDR3 loop is CASSRLNTEAFF. Here the CDR3 DNA reads TGTGCCAGCAGCCGCCTGAACACTGAAGCTTTCTTT.

The CDR3 protein is CASSLEPSGTDTQYF. The CDR3 DNA sequence: TGTGCCAGCAGCTTAGAGCCTAGCGGCACAGATACGCAGTATTTT. The chain uses TRBV11-2 and TRBJ2-3, with D maybe TRBD2 (6 bases). Per germline, CDR1 SGHAT and CDR2 FQNNGV. The V end was cut by 0 bases, the J end by 1 base, with 8 bases between. This CDR3 comprises 15 residues.

Here the CDR3 DNA reads TGTGCCAGCAGTCGCCTAGCGGGGCCCTACAATGAGCAGTTCTTC. Protein sequence: CASSRLAGPYNEQFF. V and J are TRBV14 and TRBJ2-1; 9 nucleotides align to TRBD2. The V and J ends lost 6 bases and 2 bases, in that order; junction bases with no gene match: 5. The germline CDR1 and CDR2 sequences are SGHDN and FVKESK. CDR3 length: 15 residues.

This chain links TRBV28 with TRBJ1-1, with unresolved D. The CDR3 covers 13 residues. V lost 6 bases and J lost 1, with 9 bases in between. CDR1 is MDHEN, CDR2 SYDVKM, per germline. The CDR3: CASRYRGNTEAFF. CDR3 in DNA: TGTGCCAGCAGGTATAGAGGGAACACTGAAGCTTTCTTT. Supplemented by reference TRBV28 and TRBJ1-1, the full variable domain reads DVKVTQSSRYLVKRTGEKVFLECVQDMDHENMFWYRQDPGLGLRLIYFSYDVKMKEKGDIPEGYSVSREKKERFSLILESASTNQTSMYLCASRYRGNTEAFFGQGTRLTVV.

This chain uses TRBV28 with TRBJ2-6, with TRBD1 as a possible D gene (5 bases). The germline gives CDR1 MDHEN, CDR2 SYDVKM. The V end lost 6 bases, the J end lost 4 bases, and 16 bases lay between the germline ends. The CDR3 has 16 amino acids. CDR3 nucleotide sequence: TGTGCCAGCAGACAACCCCAGGGTAAGGGGGCCAACGTCCTGACTTTC. It is translated as CASRQPQGKGANVLTF.

The chain combines TRBV5-6 with TRBJ2-7, with D perhaps TRBD1 (6 bases). The CDR3 length is 16 residues. The V gene's germline CDR1 is SGHDT and CDR2 YYEEEE. V shed 4 bases and J shed 1 base, with 18 bases lying between them. CDR3 protein: CASSPWGHRRSYEQYF. Here the CDR3 DNA reads TGTGCCAGCAGCCCCTGGGGGCACAGGAGATCCTACGAGCAGTACTTC.

The rearrangement links TRBV18 to TRBJ1-1, with D unresolved. V shed 2 bases and J shed 1 base, with 14 bases lying between them. The CDR3 extends over 16 amino acids. Per the germline V gene, CDR1 is KGHSH and CDR2 is LQKENI. In DNA, the CDR3 is TGTGCCAGCTCACCATTGGGAGGTGGTGGGAACACTGAAGCTTTCTTT. Its translation: CASSPLGGGGNTEAFF.

The chain links TRBV19 to TRBJ2-7; TRBD2 aligns across 7 bases. Per the germline V gene, CDR1 is LNHDA and CDR2 is SQIVND (reference sequence). V shed 3 bases, J shed 7 bases, and the junction held 12 bases outside the gene matches. There are 15 residues in the CDR3. CDR3 sequence: CASSITAASGGEQYF. CDR3 nucleotides: TGTGCCAGTAGTATCACCGCTGCTAGCGGAGGGGAGCAGTACTTC.